One sample yielded the 18 T cell receptor beta chains listed below, sequenced in a study of shared clonotypes between healthy human individuals. TCRdb's copy holds only in-frame clones and misses some; the assay was immunoSEQ multiplex PCR. The table includes millions of clones, just over 90% detected once. Sequenced material: naive CD4+ T cells from PBMCs. The subset is: CD45RA+ positively selected. The receptors come from a man younger than 35 in good health. Some clones in this sample may be carry-over from other donors' samples.

The chain recombines TRBV7-9 with TRBJ2-7, with a possible D match to TRBD2 (5 bases). The CDR3 is made up of 15 amino acids. From germline, CDR1 is SEHNR and CDR2 FQNEAQ (reference sequence). Trimming took 2 bases from V and 2 from J, leaving 13 bases between them. DNA of the CDR3: TGTGCCAGCAGCTTAACGAGAGGGAACCCCTACGAGCAGTACTTC. Translated: CASSLTRGNPYEQYF.

This chain uses TRBV19 with TRBJ2-7; D gene unclear. Trimming removed 5 bases at V and 1 base at J, with 18 bases between. Germline V lookup: CDR1 LNHDA, CDR2 SQIVND (reference sequence). The CDR3 covers 16 residues. This CDR3 is CASSPGRPLESYEQYF. The CDR3 DNA reads TGTGCCAGTAGTCCCGGCAGACCCCTCGAATCCTACGAGCAGTACTTC.

Points on this clone: This sample includes further DNA sequences coding for the same CDR3. Here the CDR3 reads CASSYSRVNTEAFF. The CDR3 nucleotides read TGTGCCAGCAGTTACTCTCGGGTAAACACTGAAGCTTTCTTT. The chain links TRBV6-5 to TRBJ1-1; D is unclear. Germline CDR1 and CDR2: MNHEY and SVGAGI. V lost 0 bases, J lost 2 bases, and 7 bases lay in between. This CDR3 has 14 amino acids.

There are a few counts of this clone. This chain connects TRBV7-8 to TRBJ1-5; the match to TRBD1 covers 11 bases. After removal of 6 bases from V and 6 bases from J, the junction contained 4 bases not matched to a gene. CDR3 length equals 14 residues. The germline V gene has CDR1 SGHVS and CDR2 FQNEAQ. CDR3 protein: CASSSGTGGQPQHF. The CDR3 DNA follows: TGTGCCAGCAGTTCCGGGACAGGGGGTCAGCCCCAGCATTTT.

V usage is TRBV4-2 and J usage is TRBJ2-7; 11 bases are a match to TRBD1. Germline CDR1 reads LGHNA; CDR2 reads YNFKEQ. The trim removed 0 bases at V and 2 bases at J, leaving 3 bases unmatched. The CDR3 spans 16 residues. Written as DNA, the CDR3 is TGTGCCAGCAGCCAAGATTGGGGACAGGGGGCCTACGAGCAGTACTTC. This sequence encodes CASSQDWGQGAYEQYF.

This chain uses TRBV15 with TRBJ2-7; D possibly corresponds to TRBD2 (6 bases). CDR3 length: 14 amino acids. Germline V lookup: CDR1 LNHNV, CDR2 YYDKDF (reference sequence). V lost 1 base, J lost 6 bases, and 13 bases lay in between. The chain's CDR3 is CATSRAGVRSEQYF. The DNA of the CDR3 is TGTGCCACCAGCAGAGCGGGGGTGCGGTCCGAGCAGTACTTC.

This clone has a single count. The chain is built from TRBV18 and TRBJ2-7; D is unresolved. Germline CDR1 reads KGHSH; CDR2 reads LQKENI. The CDR3 contains 11 residues. The V end lost 2 bases, the J end lost 12 bases, and 11 bases lay between the germline ends. In DNA, the CDR3 is TGTGCCAGCTCACCAGGGCAGAGCCTGTACTTC. This translates into CASSPGQSLYF.

The rearrangement links TRBV7-6 to TRBJ1-5, with D perhaps matching TRBD1 (5 bases). Germline V CDR1 and CDR2: SGHVS, FNYEAQ. V was shortened by 5 bases and J by 0 bases, with 11 bases between the two germline ends. The CDR3 has 15 residues. CDR3 bases: TGTGCCAGCAGCCCCCAGGGCGCTAGCAATCAGCCCCAGCATTTT. Its protein product is CASSPQGASNQPQHF.

The DNA for the CDR3 is TGCGCCAGCCGCCGACAGTCTATAAATGAAAAACTGTTTTTT. It translates to CASRRQSINEKLFF. The chain recombines TRBV5-1 with TRBJ1-4, with D maybe TRBD1 (5 bases). With 7 bases removed from V and 5 bases from J, the gap between germline ends came to 15 bases. This CDR3 is 14 amino acids long. Germline V gene lookup returns CDR1 SGHRS and CDR2 YFSETQ.

This clone was observed a handful of times. The rearrangement joins TRBV7-9 to TRBJ1-1, with D unresolved. Germline assignment: CDR1 SEHNR and CDR2 FQNEAQ (reference sequence). The CDR3 is made up of 13 amino acids. Trimming shortened V by 1 base and J by 12 bases, and 15 bases separated the two germline ends. CDR3 in amino acids: CASSLEKRGYPFF. The CDR3 DNA reads as TGTGCCAGCAGCTTAGAAAAGCGAGGGTATCCTTTCTTT.

The gene calls are TRBV10-1 and TRBJ2-5; tentatively, D is TRBD2 (6 bases). The germline V gene encodes CDR1 WNHNN and CDR2 SYGVQD (reference sequence). This CDR3 has 13 amino acids. Trimming shortened V by 4 bases and J by 5 bases, and 11 bases separated the two germline ends. The CDR3 DNA reads TGCGCCAGCAGTGCGACTAGAAGTGAGACCCAGTACTTC. Amino acids: CASSATRSETQYF.

The chain couples TRBV5-4 to TRBJ2-3; 12 nucleotides line up with TRBD2. This CDR3 region has 17 residues. Germline values: CDR1 SGHNT, CDR2 YYREEE (reference sequence). Trimming took 4 bases from V and 5 from J; bases not matched to a gene: 11. The CDR3 coding sequence is TGTGCCAGCAGCCCGGGCGGACTAGCGGGACAAGTAGATACGCAGTATTTT. Its translation: CASSPGGLAGQVDTQYF.

This chain links TRBV6-4 with TRBJ2-3; D is undetermined. The V end lost 0 bases, the J end lost 5 bases, and 15 bases lay between the germline ends. Germline CDR1 reads MRHNA; CDR2 reads SNTAGT. This CDR3 spans 16 amino acids. CDR3 loop: CASSDSVTQLIDTQYF. The CDR3 DNA reads as TGTGCCAGCAGTGACTCGGTGACCCAGTTAATAGATACGCAGTATTTT.

This clone was detected only once. This chain joins TRBV2 and TRBJ1-4; 8 bases are a match to TRBD1. CDR3 length: 15 residues. Germline V gene data show CDR1 as SNHLY and CDR2 as FYNNEI. The ends lost 5 bases at V and 2 bases at J; junction bases unmatched: 4. The CDR3 spells CASSRQGNTNEKLFF. Here the CDR3 DNA reads TGTGCCAGCAGTAGACAGGGGAATACTAATGAAAAACTGTTTTTT.

V gene TRBV5-4 combines with J gene TRBJ2-7; weak D call: TRBD1 (5 bases). The germline gives CDR1 SGHNT, CDR2 YYREEE (reference sequence). Trimming left V 0 bases short and J 2 bases short, with 12 bases between. The CDR3 spans 15 residues. For the CDR3, the DNA is TGTGCCAGCAGCTTGGCCGCGACAGCGACCTACGAGCAGTACTTC. This codes for CASSLAATATYEQYF.

Concerning this clone: Other DNA sequences in the sample encode the same CDR3. This rearrangement joins TRBV28 to TRBJ2-7, with 9 bases matching TRBD2. CDR3 length equals 14 residues. Germline values: CDR1 MDHEN, CDR2 SYDVKM. Trimming took 4 bases from V and 2 from J; bases not matched to a gene: 3. In DNA form, the CDR3 reads TGTGCCAGCAGTTCTAGCGGGACCACCTACGAGCAGTACTTC. This codes for CASSSSGTTYEQYF.

The chain couples TRBV4-2 to TRBJ2-5, with TRBD1 identical over 9 bases. The CDR3 runs to 16 residues. CDR1 is LGHNA and CDR2 is YNFKEQ in the germline V gene. V dropped 1 base and J dropped 5; count of bases not matched to a gene: 8. The CDR3 DNA is TGTGCCAGCAGCCAAGGCACCGGGACAGGGAGGGAGACCCAGTACTTC. Translated, it gives CASSQGTGTGRETQYF.

This clone was seen only a few times. V and J are TRBV9 and TRBJ1-1; no definite D call. Germline CDR1 SGDLS, CDR2 YYNGEE. With 0 bases removed from V and 0 bases from J, the gap between germline ends came to 6 bases. The CDR3 contains 14 residues. CDR3 residues: CASSVDVVNTEAFF. In DNA form, the CDR3 reads TGTGCCAGCAGCGTAGATGTTGTGAACACTGAAGCTTTCTTT.